This TCR beta chain is drawn from a study of blood T cell repertoires in COVID-19. Study summary: Spain, Italy and the United States supplied samples that represented acute and convalescent COVID-19.

Assignments of participants to cohorts depended upon their own reported clinical history. Germline assignment: CDR1 MGHRA and CDR2 YSYEKL. The CDR3 covers 16 residues. The trim removed 0 bases at V and 2 bases at J, leaving 4 bases unmatched. Original data processing: Estimation of nucleated cell counts was performed using reference gene primer amplification. Profiled with immunoSEQ multiplex PCR; TCRdb holds only in-frame clones, not every one. Clone size and V and J calls were adopted from that table, with D and trimming inferred from the DNA. The repertoire consists of around 450,000 clones, with 87% occurring once and the leading ten covering nearly 2%.

The material sequenced was PBMCs or T cells enriched from blood (not recorded which). The rearrangement joins TRBV4-1 to TRBJ1-3, with 7 bases that match TRBD1. The origin of this receptor is a woman aged 18-29 years with acute COVID-19. This CDR3 is CASSQDTGATGNTIYF. Here the CDR3 DNA reads TGCGCCAGCAGCCAAGATACAGGGGCTACTGGAAACACCATATATTTT.